The source of this T cell receptor (beta chain) is a study of resident and recirculating memory T cells in vitiligo. Libraries were prepared by immunoSEQ multiplex PCR; TCRdb keeps only in-frame clonotypes and omits some of them. The repertoire includes about 76,000 clones, around 92% of them detected once, and about 5% sits in the top ten. The sequenced sample was blood. The clonotype was recovered from a male donor with vitiligo.

CDR3 coding DNA: TGTGCCAGCAGTCCCTGGACAGGGGGAACTGGGGCCAACGTCCTGACTTTC. Translating gives CASSPWTGGTGANVLTF. This sequence joins TRBV27 and TRBJ2-6, with 10 positions matching TRBD1. CDR3 length equals 17 residues. From germline, CDR1 is MNHEY and CDR2 SMNVEV (reference sequence). Losses at the gene ends were 5 bases for V and 2 bases for J; bases not matched to a gene: 6.